The 15 T cell receptor beta chains reported below all come from one sample, sequenced in a study of CD8 T cells in ankylosing spondylitis. MiXCR, run by TCRdb on the 5' RACE reads, gives a single entry per CDR3 protein. This sample has roughly 120,000 distinct CDR3 sequences; roughly 15% occur once, and the top ten carry 2.5% to 3.5%. Sequencing input: blood, either unsorted or a sorted T cell fraction (not recorded which). These receptors came from a female donor with ankylosing spondylitis or in good health (not recorded which).

A few counts support this clonotype. The chain carries TRBV7-9 and TRBJ2-5, with D possibly being TRBD1 (5 bases). The CDR3 has 15 amino acids. Germline V CDR1 and CDR2: SEHNR, FQNEAQ (reference sequence). The V and J ends lost 5 bases and 5 bases respectively, with 18 bases between them. Here the CDR3 reads CASSRRVGPTETQYF. In DNA form, the CDR3 reads TGTGCCAGCAGCCGCAGGGTTGGCCCAACGGAGACCCAGTACTTC.

This chain uses TRBV29-1 with TRBJ2-7; no clear D gene. This CDR3 spans 13 amino acids. Germline V CDR1 and CDR2: SQVTM, ANQGSEA. Trimming left V 2 bases short and J 0 bases short, with 8 bases between. CDR3 region: CSVESGSSYEQYF. CDR3 coding DNA: TGCAGCGTTGAATCCGGAAGCTCCTACGAGCAGTACTTC.

This chain links TRBV15 with TRBJ2-2, with a possible D match to TRBD2 (5 bases). This CDR3 is 15 amino acids long. V was pared by 0 bases and J by 2 bases, with 7 bases between. Germline V gene data show CDR1 as LNHNV and CDR2 as YYDKDF (reference sequence). CDR3: CATSRDRGNTGELFF. The CDR3, as DNA: TGTGCCACCAGCAGAGATCGGGGTAACACCGGGGAGCTGTTTTTT.

The V and J genes are TRBV6-1 and TRBJ2-7; 12 bases are shared with TRBD2. The CDR3 consists of 14 residues. After removal of 5 bases from V and 3 bases from J, the junction contained 2 bases not matched to a gene. The germline gives CDR1 MNHNS, CDR2 SASEGT. CDR3 bases: TGTGCCAGCAGTACGACTAGCGGGAGCTACGAGCAGTACTTC. Protein product: CASSTTSGSYEQYF.

This chain links TRBV20-1 with TRBJ2-5; D is perhaps TRBD2 (6 bases). The V and J ends lost 1 base and 8 bases respectively, with 20 bases between them. The CDR3 runs 15 residues. From germline, CDR1 is DFQATT and CDR2 SNEGSKA (reference sequence). The CDR3 sequence: CSARVPGLPNRTQYF. CDR3 coding DNA: TGCAGTGCTAGAGTACCGGGACTCCCAAACCGCACCCAGTACTTC.

This clonotype was observed a few times. The V call is TRBV13, the J call TRBJ2-3; 10 bases are shared with TRBD1. Per the germline V gene, CDR1 is PRHDT and CDR2 is FYEKMQ (reference sequence). This CDR3 contains 17 residues. Trimming removed 4 bases from V and 1 base from J; junction bases left unmatched: 8. Here the CDR3 reads CASSSRDRGLGTDTQYF. CDR3 in DNA: TGTGCCAGCAGCTCCCGGGACAGGGGCTTGGGCACAGATACGCAGTATTTT.

This clonotype was observed a few times. The chain carries TRBV7-3 and TRBJ2-1; 9 bases agree with TRBD1. The CDR3 is 15 residues long. The V gene end was trimmed by 2 bases and the J gene end by 5 bases; junction bases not matched to a gene: 4. CDR1 is SGHTA, CDR2 FQGTGA, per germline. The CDR3 coding sequence is TGTGCCAGCAGCTTAGGGGGACAGGGCCACAATGAGCAGTTCTTC. It translates to CASSLGGQGHNEQFF.

This clonotype is a singleton in its sample. Germline is not matched at one junction end, which may reflect a read error. The chain employs TRBV27 and TRBJ2-2; 7 bases are shared with TRBD1. The CDR3 has 12 residues. The V gene's germline CDR1 is MNHEY and CDR2 SMNVEV (reference sequence). Here the CDR3 reads CAGSTGAGELFF. CDR3 coding DNA: TGTGCCGGCAGTACAGGGGCCGGGGAGCTGTTTTTT.

This clonotype was seen more than once but under ten times. CDR3 coding DNA: TGTGCCAGCAGCCAAGAGTCTAGCAGCACAGATACGCAGTATTTT. As protein: CASSQESSSTDTQYF. The V gene is TRBV3-1, the J gene TRBJ2-3; perhaps TRBD2 as D (5 bases). The CDR3 covers 15 residues. V was shortened by 0 bases and J by 0 bases, with 7 bases between the two germline ends. Germline V lookup: CDR1 LGHDT, CDR2 YNNKEL (reference sequence).

On this clonotype: Compared with germline, one end of the junction differs, possibly owing to a read error. The chain links TRBV7-7 to TRBJ2-1, with TRBD1 matching 8 bases. The CDR3 runs 13 residues. Germline lookup yields CDR1 SSHAT and CDR2 FNYEAQ (reference sequence). The DNA of the CDR3 is TGTGCTAGCAGCTCCGGGACAGGCGATGAGCAGTTCTTC. Amino acid sequence: CASSSGTGDEQFF.

This chain joins TRBV20-1 and TRBJ2-2; D may be TRBD1 (6 bases). V lost 4 bases and J lost 7, with 16 bases in between. This CDR3 has 14 amino acids. In germline, CDR1 is DFQATT, CDR2 SNEGSKA (reference sequence). The CDR3 here is CSAKRQDSYGELFF. The CDR3 coding sequence is TGCAGTGCTAAAAGACAGGACTCGTACGGGGAGCTGTTTTTT.

A few counts support this clonotype. The chain carries TRBV11-2 and TRBJ2-3; 14 positions agree with TRBD2. Germline V gives CDR1 SGHAT, CDR2 FQNNGV. V dropped 2 bases and J dropped 3; count of bases not matched to a gene: 7. The CDR3 extends over 18 amino acids. The CDR3: CASSLKRLAGGPTDTQYF. The CDR3, as DNA: TGTGCCAGCAGCTTAAAGAGACTAGCGGGGGGGCCAACAGATACGCAGTATTTT.

This clonotype has at least ten counts. The chain has TRBV6-1 and TRBJ1-1; no clear D gene. V gave up 4 bases and J gave up 1 base, with 10 bases separating them. The CDR3 extends over 14 amino acids. Germline values: CDR1 MNHNS, CDR2 SASEGT. The CDR3 loop reads CASSGPGKNTEAFF. The DNA of the CDR3 is TGTGCCAGCAGTGGACCCGGGAAGAACACTGAAGCTTTCTTT.

This clonotype came up a few times. This chain joins TRBV11-3 and TRBJ2-2; 7 nucleotides agree with TRBD1. Germline loops: CDR1 SGHNT, CDR2 YENEEA. This CDR3 is 15 amino acids long. Unmatched junction bases numbered 3, after V lost 5 bases and J lost 0 bases. The CDR3 DNA reads as TGTGCCAGCAGCCCGGGACAGCCGAACACCGGGGAGCTGTTTTTT. Protein product: CASSPGQPNTGELFF.

This clonotype was seen many times. V is TRBV7-3 and J is TRBJ2-3, with D perhaps TRBD2 (6 bases). Trimming took off 1 base at V and 4 bases at J, with 12 bases between the two ends. CDR3 length: 15 amino acids. The germline V gene encodes CDR1 SGHTA and CDR2 FQGTGA. CDR3 protein: CASSLMAREADTQYF. The CDR3 nucleotides read TGTGCCAGCAGCTTAATGGCCAGGGAGGCAGATACGCAGTATTTT.